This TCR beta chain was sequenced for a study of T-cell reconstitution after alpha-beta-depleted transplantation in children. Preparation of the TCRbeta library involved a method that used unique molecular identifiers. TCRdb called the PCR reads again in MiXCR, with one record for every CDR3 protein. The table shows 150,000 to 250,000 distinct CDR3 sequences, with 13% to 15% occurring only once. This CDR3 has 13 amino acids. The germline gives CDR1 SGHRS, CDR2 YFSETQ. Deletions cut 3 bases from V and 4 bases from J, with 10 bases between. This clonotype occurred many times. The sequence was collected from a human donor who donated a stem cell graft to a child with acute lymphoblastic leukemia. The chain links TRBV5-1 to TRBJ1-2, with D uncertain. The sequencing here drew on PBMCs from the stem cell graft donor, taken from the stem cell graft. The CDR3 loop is CASSYGPAYGYTF. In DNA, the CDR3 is TGCGCCAGCAGCTACGGACCGGCCTATGGCTACACCTTC.